This paragraph reports one TCR beta chain. Antigen: not known. These data belong to a study of OX40 agonist ivuxolimab in advanced cancers. Overall study context: Patients treated during dose escalation were battling hepatocellular carcinoma, melanoma, renal cell or head and neck cancer. General study points: The average count of expanded clones was higher among CD8+ T cells than among CD4+.

Assay used: immunoSEQ multiplex PCR; TCRdb lists only in-frame clones, some missing. The data contain some 72,000 clones, roughly 92% of them singletons. The TCR originated in an adult with an advanced solid tumor such as melanoma, head and neck, liver or kidney cancer. The source was CD4+ or CD8+ T cells sorted from blood, collected in a trial of the OX40 agonist ivuxolimab.

The CDR3 region has the DNA TGTGCCAGCAGACCCGGGGGGGGACCCTACGAGCAGTACTTC. Its translation: CASRPGGGPYEQYF. This chain connects TRBV28 to TRBJ2-7, with TRBD2 identical over 8 bases. V gave up 6 bases and J gave up 2 bases; unmatched junction bases: 6. CDR3 length equals 14 residues. Germline loops: CDR1 MDHEN, CDR2 SYDVKM.